This T cell receptor (beta chain) was recorded in a study of shared clonotypes between healthy human individuals. Turning to the study itself: Per-donor plates numbered three CD4 naive, three CD4 memory, two CD8 naive and one CD8 memory.

Concerning this clone: Its antigen is still unknown. Sequence at one end of the junction differs from germline and may be a read error. This sample also contains other DNA sequences that code for the same CDR3.

The CDR3 is 12 amino acids. The germline V gene encodes CDR1 ENHRY and CDR2 SYGVKD. The repertoire was sequenced with immunoSEQ multiplex PCR; TCRdb's copy has only in-frame clones and lacks some. This sample yields 2 million to 3 million clones, of which 80% to 95% are seen a single time; 0.35% to 0.45% belongs to the top ten. Study-wide findings and caveats: The study sampled only blood, and tissue repertoires likely differ. The rarefaction results pointed to incomplete sorted-subset sequencing despite large depth.

The genes are TRBV10-3 and TRBJ2-5; a possible D gene is TRBD1 (5 bases). This TCR was recovered from a man between 18 and 35 years old in good health. Some clones in this sample may be carry-over from other donors' samples. Sequenced input: naive CD4+ T cells from PBMCs. Indicated subset: CD45RA+ positively selected. CDR3 in amino acids: CAISDREETQYF. The DNA of the CDR3 is TGTGCCATCAGTGACAGGGAAGAAACCCAGTACTTC.